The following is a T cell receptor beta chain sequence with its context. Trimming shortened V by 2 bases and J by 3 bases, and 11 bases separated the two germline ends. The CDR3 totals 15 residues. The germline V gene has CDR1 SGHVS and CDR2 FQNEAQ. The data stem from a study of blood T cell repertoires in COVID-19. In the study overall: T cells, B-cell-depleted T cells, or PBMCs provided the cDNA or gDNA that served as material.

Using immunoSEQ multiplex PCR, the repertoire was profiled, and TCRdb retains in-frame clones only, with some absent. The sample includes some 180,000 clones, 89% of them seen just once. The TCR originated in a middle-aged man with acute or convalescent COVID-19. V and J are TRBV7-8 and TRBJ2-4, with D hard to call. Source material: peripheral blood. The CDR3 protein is CASSLTAAIKNIQYF. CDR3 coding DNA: TGTGCCAGCAGCTTAACCGCGGCGATCAAAAACATTCAGTACTTC.